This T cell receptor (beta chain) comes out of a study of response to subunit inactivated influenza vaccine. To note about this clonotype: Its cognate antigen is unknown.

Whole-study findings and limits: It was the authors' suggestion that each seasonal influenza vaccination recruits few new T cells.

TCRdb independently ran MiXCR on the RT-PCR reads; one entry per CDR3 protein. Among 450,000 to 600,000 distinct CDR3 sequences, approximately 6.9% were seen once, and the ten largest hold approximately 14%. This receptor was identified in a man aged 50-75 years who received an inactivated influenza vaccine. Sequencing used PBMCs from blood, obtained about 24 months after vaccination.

CDR3 in DNA: TGCAGTGCTAGGGCTCCAGGTTTCCAAGAGACCCAGTACTTC. It encodes CSARAPGFQETQYF. This sequence joins TRBV20-1 and TRBJ2-5; D remains unclear. There are 14 residues in the CDR3. V dropped 3 bases and J dropped 1 base, with 12 bases sitting between them. CDR1 and CDR2 (germline): DFQATT, SNEGSKA (reference sequence).